This T cell receptor beta chain was recorded in a study of T-cell reconstitution after alpha-beta-depleted transplantation in children. This clonotype showed up many times. Its antigen is not identified. Study-level findings and limits: By one year post-transplant, T-cell counts and diversity largely arose from T cells that were newly produced. Two months or so post-transplant, alpha-beta T cells reportedly derived from several hundred expanded graft clones.

Germline CDR1 ENHRY, CDR2 SYGVKD. Between the trimmed V and J ends, which lost 4 bases and 3 bases, there was a span of 16 bases. The CDR3 has 15 residues. Using unique molecular identifiers, the investigators prepared the TCRbeta library. Each CDR3 protein gets one entry after TCRdb re-called the PCR reads with MiXCR. The sample holds hundreds of thousands of distinct CDR3 sequences, around 7.1% seen once. This receptor was taken from a female patient between 2 and 15 years old who had a stem cell transplant for Fanconi anemia, so the T cells may come from the graft donor. The sample here was peripheral blood, taken 360 days after TCRalphabeta/CD19-depleted stem cell transplant. This sequence joins TRBV10-3 and TRBJ2-7; D perhaps matches TRBD1 (5 bases). This chain's CDR3 is CAISALGPVNYEQYF. CDR3 bases: TGTGCCATCAGTGCTCTGGGGCCCGTGAACTACGAGCAGTACTTC.